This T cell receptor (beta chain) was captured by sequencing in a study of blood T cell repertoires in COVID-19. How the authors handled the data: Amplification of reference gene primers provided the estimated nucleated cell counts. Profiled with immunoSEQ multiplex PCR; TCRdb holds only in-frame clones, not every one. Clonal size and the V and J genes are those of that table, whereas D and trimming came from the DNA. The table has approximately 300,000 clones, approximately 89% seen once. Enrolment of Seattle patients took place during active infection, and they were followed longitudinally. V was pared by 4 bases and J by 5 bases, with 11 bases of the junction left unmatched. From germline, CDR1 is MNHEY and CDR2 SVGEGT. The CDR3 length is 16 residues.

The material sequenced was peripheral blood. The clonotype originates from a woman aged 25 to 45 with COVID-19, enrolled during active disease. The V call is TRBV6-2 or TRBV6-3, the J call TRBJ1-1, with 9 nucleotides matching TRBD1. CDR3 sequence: CASSSPTGTGITEAFF. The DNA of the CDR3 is TGTGCCAGCAGTTCCCCCACCGGGACAGGGATAACTGAAGCTTTCTTT.